A single sample gave rise to the 30 T cell receptor beta chains below, sequenced in a study of blood T cells in healthy people across ages (dated by TCRdb to between 2014 and 2017). The library was generated by 5' RACE. For sequencing, an Illumina HiSeq 2500 was employed. A second PCR of roughly 7 to 11 cycles was performed with a sample-barcoded 5' primer and a J-beta primer mix. The public reads were reprocessed in TCRdb via fastp at Q25 and MiXCR, keeping in-frame beta chains. One record per CDR3 amino acid sequence lists the most common genes and DNA. In all, the sample holds 900,000 to 950,000 distinct CDR3 sequences, and roughly 29% of those were seen once. The top ten hold 9.5% to 13% of the sample. The sample also formed part of further work on T cells of mothers and their children.

The material sequenced was blood. The receptor source for this set is a woman in her thirties or forties in good health.

The chain has TRBV5-4 and TRBJ2-7, with D perhaps matching TRBD2 (6 bases). The CDR3 covers 16 residues. Germline V CDR1 and CDR2: SGHNT, YYREEE (reference sequence). Trimming stripped 4 bases from V and 7 bases from J, with 24 bases between. CDR3 bases: TGTGCCAGCAGCCTCGGGTCCAGCGGGCTTTACAATGAGCAGTACTTC. Amino acid sequence: CASSLGSSGLYNEQYF. Drawing the rest from reference TRBV5-4 and TRBJ2-7, the complete variable domain is ETGVTQSPTHLIKTRGQQVTLRCSSQSGHNTVSWYQQALGQGPQFIFQYYREEENGRGNFPPRFSGLQFPNYSSELNVNALELDDSALYLCASSLGSSGLYNEQYFGPGTRLTVT.

The CDR3 DNA follows: TGTGCCAGCAACTCCCAGGACGGCAATCAGCCCCAGCATTTT. Translated: CASNSQDGNQPQHF. This chain uses TRBV7-6 with TRBJ1-5, with D unresolved. The CDR3 length is 14 residues. Germline CDR1 SGHVS, CDR2 FNYEAQ. V lost 7 bases, J lost 2 bases, and 12 bases lay in between.

Remarks on this clonotype: A read error is likely, as this CDR3 ends without the conserved phenylalanine or tryptophan. The J gene is TRBJ2-3, the V gene TRBV7-7; TRBD2 might be the D (5 bases). Germline V lookup: CDR1 SSHAT, CDR2 FNYEAQ (reference sequence). The CDR3 spans 13 residues. CDR3: CASSLRETDTQYC. DNA of the CDR3: TGTGCTAGCAGCTTAAGGGAGACAGATACGCAGTATTGT.

Notes on this clonotype: With a much larger clone just one base away, this may be a read error. This rearrangement joins TRBV11-2 to TRBJ2-5; D possibly matches TRBD1 or TRBD2 (5 bases each). The CDR3 is 13 amino acids. The V gene lost 5 bases and the J gene lost 11 bases, with 18 bases spanning the gap. Germline CDR1 and CDR2: SGHAT and FQNNGV. The chain's CDR3 is CASSPITMGEQYF. In nucleotides, the CDR3 is TGTGCCAGCAGCCCTATCACTATGGGGGAGCAGTACTTC.

About this clonotype: A read error may produce the germline difference seen at one junction end. The rearrangement links TRBV5-6 to TRBJ1-1; D is perhaps TRBD1 (5 bases). CDR3 length: 13 amino acids. The germline CDR1 and CDR2 sequences are SGHDT and YYEEEE. CDR3 in amino acids: CASSLAPGNEGFF. CDR3 nucleotide sequence: TGTGCCAGCAGCTTGGCCCCAGGGAATGAAGGTTTCTTT.

This clonotype was counted at least ten times. The rearrangement uses TRBV27 and TRBJ1-2; 7 bases align to TRBD1. The V gene's germline CDR1 is MNHEY and CDR2 SMNVEV (reference sequence). J gave up 7 bases and V 5 bases, and 4 bases lay outside the gene matches. The CDR3 has 12 amino acids. The CDR3 DNA reads TGTGCCAGCAGTGGGACAGCTTCTGGCTACACCTTC. Its translation is CASSGTASGYTF.

The rearrangement links TRBV4-1 to TRBJ1-5; no reliable D call. From germline, CDR1 is MGHRA and CDR2 YSYEKL. V was cut by 0 bases and J by 7 bases, with 13 bases left in between. This CDR3 contains 15 residues. The CDR3 DNA sequence: TGCGCCAGCAGCCAAGAAGCGGTCCTTATACAGCCCCAGCATTTT. It encodes CASSQEAVLIQPQHF.

This clonotype has a handful of counts. The rearrangement links TRBV3-1 to TRBJ2-7, with TRBD2 matching over 7 bases. Germline assignment: CDR1 LGHDT and CDR2 YNNKEL (reference sequence). V shed 2 bases, J shed 9 bases, and the junction held 16 bases outside the gene matches. The CDR3 has 16 residues. CDR3 sequence: CASSQIQGGRGVAQYF. The CDR3 bases are TGTGCCAGCAGCCAAATCCAGGGAGGCCGGGGGGTCGCGCAGTACTTC.

CDR3 DNA sequence: TGTGCCAGCAGTTCCGAGCGGGGGGTTTACAATGAGCAGTACTTC. Translation gives CASSSERGVYNEQYF. The chain links TRBV6-2 or TRBV6-3 to TRBJ2-1; 9 bases align to TRBD2. The J call may be incorrect, as the DNA end agrees better with TRBJ2-7. In germline, CDR1 is MNHEY, CDR2 SVGEGT. This CDR3 has 15 amino acids.

This chain connects TRBV7-9 to TRBJ2-7; D is ambiguous. Germline values: CDR1 SEHNR, CDR2 FQNEAQ (reference sequence). The CDR3 length is 11 residues. Trimming cost V 7 bases and J 7 bases, with 11 bases left between them. The CDR3 nucleotides read TGTGCCAGCACCTTGTCGGATGAGCAGTACTTC. This encodes CASTLSDEQYF.

A few counts support this clonotype. This chain uses TRBV7-9 with TRBJ2-3; a weak D match, TRBD2 (7 bases). This CDR3 has 15 amino acids. Trimming took 5 bases from V and 1 from J, leaving 13 bases between them. Germline V CDR1 and CDR2: SEHNR, FQNEAQ (reference sequence). This CDR3 is CASSPGGLRTDTQYF. The CDR3 DNA is TGTGCCAGCAGCCCGGGGGGCCTCCGCACAGATACGCAGTATTTT.

This clonotype is medium-sized. V usage is TRBV6-4 and J usage is TRBJ2-2; 8 bases are shared with TRBD2. This CDR3 has 16 residues. V shed 3 bases, J shed 4 bases, and the junction held 7 bases outside the gene matches. The germline gives CDR1 MRHNA, CDR2 SNTAGT. The CDR3 protein is CASSETAGELTGELFF. CDR3 bases: TGTGCCAGCAGTGAAACAGCGGGGGAGCTCACCGGGGAGCTGTTTTTT.

The chain is built from TRBV12-3 or TRBV12-4 and TRBJ2-1; TRBD2 aligns across 11 bases. Gene TRBJ2-7 matches the end of the DNA better, so the J call may be wrong. CDR3 length: 18 amino acids. As DNA, the CDR3 is TGTGCCAGCAGTTTAGCGCCCCCGGGACTAGCGGAGCCCTACGAGCAGTACTTC. This encodes CASSLAPPGLAEPYEQYF.

In DNA form, the CDR3 reads TGCAGTGCTAGACCCGGGATAGATAATTCACCCCTCCACTTT. Encoded protein: CSARPGIDNSPLHF. V is TRBV20-1 and J is TRBJ1-6; no firm D call. The V gene's germline CDR1 is DFQATT and CDR2 SNEGSKA (reference sequence). Trimming left V 2 bases short and J 5 bases short, with 10 bases between. This CDR3 has 14 amino acids.

The chain recombines TRBV5-1 with TRBJ1-4; the D is unclear. CDR3 size: 14 residues. The germline CDR1 and CDR2 sequences are SGHRS and YFSETQ. Trimming shortened V by 4 bases and J by 4 bases, and 11 bases separated the two germline ends. CDR3 in amino acids: CASSADEFNEKLFF. The CDR3 DNA reads as TGCGCCAGCAGCGCGGACGAATTTAATGAAAAACTGTTTTTT.

The chain links TRBV29-1 to TRBJ2-1; 9 positions match TRBD2. CDR3 size: 15 residues. The V and J ends lost 4 bases and 6 bases, in that order; junction bases with no gene match: 10. Germline CDR1 is SQVTM and CDR2 is ANQGSEA. DNA for the CDR3: TGCAGCGTTGTAACCCGGCGGGGGGGCCTCAATGAGCAGTTCTTC. Protein sequence: CSVVTRRGGLNEQFF.

As concerns this clonotype: Its ends do not fully match the called genes, so a read error is possible. The CDR3 reads CATSRKGDQPRHF. The CDR3 nucleotides read TGTGCCACCAGCAGAAAGGGTGATCAGCCCCGGCATTTT. The chain has TRBV15 and TRBJ1-5; no reliable D call. Germline CDR1 is LNHNV and CDR2 is YYDKDF (reference sequence). The CDR3 totals 13 residues.

This clonotype has more than one count but fewer than ten. The chain is built from TRBV6-2 or TRBV6-3 and TRBJ1-4, with unresolved D. In germline, CDR1 is MNHEY, CDR2 SVGEGT. CDR3 length: 11 amino acids. The V end was cut by 6 bases, the J end by 5 bases, with 4 bases between. CDR3: CASRINEKLFF. CDR3 nucleotide sequence: TGTGCCAGCAGGATAAATGAAAAACTGTTTTTT.

V usage is TRBV6-6 and J usage is TRBJ2-1, with 15 bases aligning to TRBD2. Unmatched junction bases numbered 5, after V lost 6 bases and J lost 2 bases. CDR3 length equals 17 residues. Germline V CDR1 and CDR2: MNHNY, SVGAGI (reference sequence). As DNA, the CDR3 is TGTGCCAGCAGCGCGGGACTAGCGGGGGGTACCTACAATGAGCAGTTCTTC. Its translation: CASSAGLAGGTYNEQFF.

The chain links TRBV20-1 to TRBJ2-5; TRBD1 matches at 9 bases. The J call may be in error: the DNA end matches TRBJ2-7 better. This CDR3 region has 14 residues. Germline-derived CDR1 and CDR2 are DFQATT and SNEGSKA (reference sequence). The CDR3 region is CSARSRDRVNEQYF. CDR3 nucleotides: TGCAGTGCTAGATCCCGGGACAGGGTAAACGAGCAGTACTTC.

The rearrangement joins TRBV3-1 to TRBJ2-1; possible D gene TRBD2, 5 bases. This CDR3 contains 13 residues. The ends were cut back, 11 bases at V and 6 bases at J, with 17 bases in the middle. Germline CDR1 is LGHDT and CDR2 is YNNKEL (reference sequence). CDR3 DNA: TGTGCCGCTGGACTCGGCACCCGCAATGAGCAGTTCTTC. This sequence encodes CAAGLGTRNEQFF.

The V and J genes are TRBV9 and TRBJ1-1, with D unresolved. Trimming took off 0 bases at V and 6 bases at J, with 12 bases between the two ends. Germline assignment: CDR1 SGDLS and CDR2 YYNGEE. CDR3 length: 14 amino acids. CDR3 nucleotide sequence: TGTGCCAGCAGCGTAGGTCCCAAAGTATCTGAAGCTTTCTTT. It yields the protein CASSVGPKVSEAFF.

The chain is built from TRBV6-5 and TRBJ2-7; 7 nucleotides match TRBD1. The J segment lost 5 bases and the V segment lost 7 bases, leaving 14 bases of the junction unmatched. The CDR3 runs 15 residues. CDR1 and CDR2 (germline): MNHEY, SVGAGI. CDR3 loop: CASMPDPGQSHEQYF. In nucleotides, the CDR3 is TGTGCCAGCATGCCAGACCCGGGACAGAGCCACGAGCAGTACTTC.

This clonotype was recorded many times. The rearrangement joins TRBV20-1 to TRBJ2-5; weak D call: TRBD1 (5 bases). CDR1 DFQATT and CDR2 SNEGSKA come from the germline V gene (reference sequence). The germline V and J ends were trimmed by 1 base and 5 bases, with 17 bases remaining between them. The CDR3 runs to 15 residues. CDR3 in DNA: TGCAGTGCTAGAGTGATGGGGCAGGTTGGGGAGACCCAGTACTTC. Translated: CSARVMGQVGETQYF.

This clonotype has only a few counts. This chain links TRBV19 with TRBJ2-1; 9 nucleotides agree with TRBD1. Germline CDR1 and CDR2: LNHDA and SQIVND (reference sequence). V trimming: 7 bases; J trimming: 4 bases; junction bases outside the gene matches: 5. The CDR3 is 14 residues long. The CDR3 region has the DNA TGTGCCAGTACCCTGGGACAGGGTTACAATGAGCAGTTCTTC. Encoded protein: CASTLGQGYNEQFF.

At least ten counts were recorded for this clonotype. V usage is TRBV9 and J usage is TRBJ2-3; D unclear. Germline CDR1 SGDLS, CDR2 YYNGEE. The V and J ends lost 1 base and 4 bases respectively, with 4 bases between them. This CDR3 comprises 12 residues. As DNA, the CDR3 is TGTGCCAGCAGCGTAATAGCAGATACGCAGTATTTT. Translated: CASSVIADTQYF.

The chain carries TRBV24-1 and TRBJ1-2; unclear D gene. The V and J ends lost 4 bases and 8 bases respectively, with 13 bases between them. The CDR3 contains 13 residues. Germline CDR1 reads KGHDR; CDR2 reads SFDVKD. CDR3 loop: CATSDFREGGYTF. The CDR3 DNA reads as TGTGCCACCAGTGACTTTAGGGAAGGAGGCTACACCTTC.

This sequence joins TRBV30 and TRBJ1-2, with a weak D call TRBD1 (6 bases). The CDR3 length is 12 residues. Germline V gene sequence: CDR1 GTSNPN, CDR2 SVGIG (reference sequence). The germline V and J ends were trimmed by 0 bases and 4 bases, with 6 bases remaining between them. The CDR3 DNA sequence: TGTGCCTGGAGTGTGGGGGCCTATGGCTACACCTTC. Amino acid sequence: CAWSVGAYGYTF.

This clonotype was detected a few times. The chain is built from TRBV5-1 and TRBJ2-3; TRBD1 matches 9 bases. Germline V gene sequence: CDR1 SGHRS, CDR2 YFSETQ. The ends lost 5 bases at V and 0 bases at J; junction bases unmatched: 4. The CDR3 consists of 15 residues. The CDR3 DNA follows: TGCGCCAGCAGACTTGGGACAGGGAGCACAGATACGCAGTATTTT. Its translation is CASRLGTGSTDTQYF.

For the CDR3, the DNA is TGTGCCAGCAGTGAAGCGCCTAGCGGGGGGACCCAAGAGACCCAGTACTTC. This sequence encodes CASSEAPSGGTQETQYF. The chain has TRBV2 and TRBJ2-5, with 11 bases aligning to TRBD2. The J segment lost 1 base and the V segment lost 0 bases, leaving 4 bases of the junction unmatched. The CDR3 length is 17 residues. Germline values: CDR1 SNHLY, CDR2 FYNNEI.